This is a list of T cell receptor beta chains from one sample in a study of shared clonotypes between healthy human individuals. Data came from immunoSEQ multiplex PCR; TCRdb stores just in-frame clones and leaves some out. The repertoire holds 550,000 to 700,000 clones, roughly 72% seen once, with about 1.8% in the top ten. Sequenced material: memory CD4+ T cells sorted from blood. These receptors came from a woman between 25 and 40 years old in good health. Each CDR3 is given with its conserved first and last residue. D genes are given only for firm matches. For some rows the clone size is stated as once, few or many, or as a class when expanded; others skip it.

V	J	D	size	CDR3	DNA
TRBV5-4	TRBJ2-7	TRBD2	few	CASSRTSGRVPYEQYF	TGTGCCAGCAGTCGGACTAGCGGGAGGGTCCCCTACGAGCAGTACTTC
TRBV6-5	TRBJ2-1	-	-	CASSYKPTGKYNEQFF	TGTGCCAGCAGTTACAAACCGACGGGAAAATACAATGAGCAGTTCTTC
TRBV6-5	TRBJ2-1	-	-	CASSYRPSSSYNEQFF	TGTGCCAGCAGTTACAGACCTAGCAGCTCCTACAATGAGCAGTTCTTC
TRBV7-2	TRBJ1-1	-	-	CASSLQGSLGSWGAFF	TGTGCCAGCAGCTTACAGGGGTCTCTTGGTTCGTGGGGAGCTTTCTTT
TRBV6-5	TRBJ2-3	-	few	CASSYSNYGDTQYF	TGTGCCAGCAGTTACTCGAACTATGGGGATACGCAGTATTTT
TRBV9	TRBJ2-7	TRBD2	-	CASSVGLAGGTYEQYF	TGTGCCAGCAGCGTAGGGTTGGCGGGAGGCACCTACGAGCAGTACTTC
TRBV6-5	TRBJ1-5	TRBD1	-	CASSRDRGQPQHF	TGTGCCAGCAGTCGGGACAGGGGACAGCCCCAGCATTTT
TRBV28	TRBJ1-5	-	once	CASSDPQLSNQPQHF	TGTGCCAGCAGCGACCCACAGCTGAGCAATCAGCCCCAGCATTTT
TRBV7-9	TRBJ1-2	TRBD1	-	CASSLDPGGYGYTF	TGTGCCAGCAGCTTAGATCCAGGGGGCTATGGCTACACCTTC
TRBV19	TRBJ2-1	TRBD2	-	CASSRGTSGWSEQFF	TGTGCCAGTAGTAGAGGGACTAGCGGATGGAGTGAGCAGTTCTTC
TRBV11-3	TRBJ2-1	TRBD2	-	CASSLGVAGGLFNEQFF	TGTGCCAGCAGCTTAGGGGTAGCGGGAGGATTATTCAATGAGCAGTTCTTC
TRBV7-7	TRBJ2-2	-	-	CASSLGPQNTGELFF	TGTGCCAGCAGCTTAGGACCCCAGAACACCGGGGAGCTGTTTTTT
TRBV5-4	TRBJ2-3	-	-	CASSLASSSTDTQYF	TGTGCCAGCAGCTTGGCGTCTAGCAGCACAGATACGCAGTATTTT
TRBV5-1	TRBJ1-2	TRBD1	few	CASSSDRGSYGYTF	TGCGCCAGCAGCTCGGACAGGGGTAGCTATGGCTACACCTTC
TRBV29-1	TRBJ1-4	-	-	CSVSGQMHEKLFF	TGCAGCGTTAGTGGACAGATGCATGAAAAACTGTTTTTT
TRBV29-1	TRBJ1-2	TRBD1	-	CSVLRTGDYGYTF	TGCAGCGTACTTAGAACAGGGGACTATGGCTACACCTTC
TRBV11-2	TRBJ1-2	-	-	CASSLDYRYGYTF	TGTGCCAGCAGCTTAGATTATCGCTATGGCTACACCTTC
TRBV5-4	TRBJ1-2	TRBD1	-	CASSLDGDSGYGYTF	TGTGCCAGCAGCTTGGATGGGGACAGCGGCTATGGCTACACCTTC
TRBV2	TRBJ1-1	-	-	CASSVGPTLTEAFF	TGTGCCAGCAGTGTGGGCCCAACTCTCACTGAAGCTTTCTTT
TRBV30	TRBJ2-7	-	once	CGPGTYEQYF	TGTGGTCCTGGAACCTACGAGCAGTACTTC
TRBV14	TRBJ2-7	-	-	CASSQRQVGEQYF	TGTGCCAGCAGCCAACGGCAAGTCGGCGAGCAGTACTTC
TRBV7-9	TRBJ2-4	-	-	CASSSNYGEAKNIQYF	TGTGCCAGCAGCTCGAACTACGGGGAAGCCAAAAACATTCAGTACTTC
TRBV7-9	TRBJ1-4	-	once	CASSPRRVATNEKLFF	TGTGCCAGCAGCCCCCGTAGAGTCGCAACTAATGAAAAACTGTTTTTT
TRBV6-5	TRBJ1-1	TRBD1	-	CASSYSWTGNTEAFF	TGTGCCAGCAGTTACTCTTGGACAGGCAACACTGAAGCTTTCTTT
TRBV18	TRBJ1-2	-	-	CASSPRAGDYGYTF	TGTGCCAGCTCACCACGAGCAGGGGACTATGGCTACACCTTC
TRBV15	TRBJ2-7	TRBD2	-	CATSRGSGASYEQYF	TGTGCCACCAGCAGAGGTAGCGGGGCATCCTACGAGCAGTACTTC
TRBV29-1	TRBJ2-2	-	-	CSAVYGQSNTGELFF	TGCAGCGCCGTTTACGGGCAGTCGAACACCGGGGAGCTGTTTTTT
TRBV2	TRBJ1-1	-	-	CASIFPEGNTEAFF	TGTGCCAGCATTTTCCCAGAAGGAAACACTGAAGCTTTCTTT
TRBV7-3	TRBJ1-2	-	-	CASSLSVGPYGYTF	TGTGCCAGCAGCTTAAGCGTCGGGCCCTATGGCTACACCTTC
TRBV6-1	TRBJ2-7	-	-	CASRMEAYEQYF	TGTGCCAGCAGGATGGAAGCCTACGAGCAGTACTTC
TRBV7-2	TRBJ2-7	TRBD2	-	CASSPRTSGLYEQYF	TGTGCCAGCAGCCCCAGGACTAGCGGGCTCTACGAGCAGTACTTC
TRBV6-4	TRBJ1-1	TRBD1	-	CASSRDRENTEAFF	TGTGCCAGCAGTAGGGACAGGGAGAACACTGAAGCTTTCTTT
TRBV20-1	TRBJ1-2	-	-	CSTYVYGYTF	TGCAGCACTTACGTCTATGGCTACACCTTC
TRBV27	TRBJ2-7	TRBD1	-	CASSLWDRGEQYF	TGTGCCAGCAGTTTATGGGACAGAGGGGAGCAGTACTTC
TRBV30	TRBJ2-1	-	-	CAWSVQPTGEQFF	TGTGCCTGGAGTGTACAACCTACAGGTGAGCAGTTCTTC
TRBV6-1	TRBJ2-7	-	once	CASRKGQNPSEQYF	TGTGCCAGCAGAAAGGGACAAAACCCTTCCGAGCAGTACTTC
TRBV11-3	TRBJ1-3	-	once	CASSLVVNTIYF	TGTGCCAGCAGCTTAGTCGTGAACACCATATATTTT
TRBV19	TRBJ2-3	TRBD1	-	CASSSGQGIPDTQYF	TGTGCCAGTAGCTCCGGACAGGGGATCCCAGATACGCAGTATTTT
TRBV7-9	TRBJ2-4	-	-	CASSFPEGALAKNIQYF	TGTGCCAGCAGCTTCCCGGAGGGGGCGCTGGCCAAAAACATTCAGTACTTC
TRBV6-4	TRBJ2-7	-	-	CASSDGARLAYEQYF	TGTGCCAGCAGTGACGGGGCTAGGCTAGCGTACGAGCAGTACTTC
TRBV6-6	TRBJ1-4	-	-	CASSQEAFNEKLFF	TGTGCCAGCAGCCAAGAGGCCTTTAATGAAAAACTGTTTTTT
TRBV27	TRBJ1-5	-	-	CASSLLSTGDSNQPQHF	TGTGCCAGCAGTTTACTTTCGACCGGGGATAGCAATCAGCCCCAGCATTTT
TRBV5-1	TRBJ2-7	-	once	CASSLQGGPYEQYF	TGCGCCAGCAGCTTGCAGGGGGGTCCCTACGAGCAGTACTTC
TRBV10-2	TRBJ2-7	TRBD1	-	CASSEGDSSYEQYF	TGCGCCAGCAGTGAGGGGGACAGCTCCTACGAGCAGTACTTC
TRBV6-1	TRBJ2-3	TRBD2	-	CASSEWSSGNADTQYF	TGTGCCAGCAGTGAATGGTCTAGCGGGAACGCAGATACGCAGTATTTT
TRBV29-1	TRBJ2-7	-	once	CSVSDGKLSYEQYF	TGCAGCGTCTCGGACGGGAAACTTAGCTACGAGCAGTACTTC
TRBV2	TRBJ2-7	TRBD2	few	CASSKGLAGGHEQYF	TGTGCCAGCAGTAAGGGACTAGCGGGAGGGCACGAGCAGTACTTC
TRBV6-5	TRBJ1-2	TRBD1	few	CASSRTGIHGYGYTF	TGTGCCAGCAGTAGGACAGGGATTCATGGCTATGGCTACACCTTC
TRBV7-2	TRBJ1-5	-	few	CASSLAATSNQPQHF	TGTGCCAGCAGCTTAGCGGCAACTAGCAATCAGCCCCAGCATTTT
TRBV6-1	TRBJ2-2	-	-	CASSKTANTGELFF	TGTGCCAGCAGCAAGACAGCGAACACCGGGGAGCTGTTTTTT
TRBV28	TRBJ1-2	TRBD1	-	CASSSGQGVGGYTF	TGTGCCAGCAGTTCCGGACAGGGGGTAGGTGGCTACACCTTC
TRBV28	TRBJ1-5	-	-	CASSFGGSQPQHF	TGTGCCAGCAGTTTTGGGGGGTCTCAGCCCCAGCATTTT
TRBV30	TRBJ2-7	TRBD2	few	CAWGSGRGWEQYF	TGTGCCTGGGGAAGCGGGAGGGGATGGGAGCAGTACTTC
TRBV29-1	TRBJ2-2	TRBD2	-	CSVDTGGTGELFF	TGCAGCGTTGATACGGGGGGCACCGGGGAGCTGTTTTTT
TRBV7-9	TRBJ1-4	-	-	CASSPGSEGVGEKLFF	TGTGCCAGCAGCCCAGGGTCGGAAGGGGTAGGAGAAAAACTGTTTTTT
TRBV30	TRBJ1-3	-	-	CAWSDPRQGLGNTIYF	TGTGCCTGGAGTGATCCGCGACAAGGGCTGGGAAACACCATATATTTT
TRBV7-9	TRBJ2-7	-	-	CASSRLTGYEQYF	TGTGCCAGCAGCCGGCTTACAGGCTACGAGCAGTACTTC
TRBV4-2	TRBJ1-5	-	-	CASSQEQGSNQPQHF	TGTGCCAGCAGCCAAGAACAGGGTAGCAATCAGCCCCAGCATTTT